The rows below give T cell receptor beta chains drawn from one sample of a study of regulatory T cells in long-lasting Graves disease. Using its own MiXCR run on the multiplex PCR reads, TCRdb lists one record per CDR3 protein. The sample records 250,000 to 300,000 distinct CDR3 sequences, more than 15% being singletons. These data were also filed under a second study, of T cells in Graves' hyperthyroidism and ophthalmopathy.

Sequencing used peripheral blood mononuclear cells (PBMCs), obtained at new diagnosis, from a patient treated with antithyroid drugs. These TCRs come from a woman under 40 with Graves disease. The CDR3 runs from the conserved cysteine through the conserved F or W. Fields, in order: D gene, clone size, V gene, J gene, CDR3 protein. D genes are given only for firm matches. Size values are once, few and many counts, or a class for expanded clones, and some rows have none.

d_call: -; clone_size: many; v_call: TRBV18; j_call: TRBJ1-6; cdr3_aa: CASSWGPDNSPLHF
d_call: TRBD1; clone_size: many; v_call: TRBV20-1; j_call: TRBJ1-4; cdr3_aa: CSARQGTGGSEKLFF
d_call: -; clone_size: -; v_call: TRBV20-1; j_call: TRBJ2-5; cdr3_aa: CSARDSATGTQYF
d_call: -; clone_size: once; v_call: TRBV18; j_call: TRBJ2-7; cdr3_aa: CASSLSLTGSSYEQYF
d_call: -; clone_size: many; v_call: TRBV19; j_call: TRBJ1-5; cdr3_aa: CASSIIPGYSNQPQHF
d_call: -; clone_size: many; v_call: TRBV6-1; j_call: TRBJ1-5; cdr3_aa: CASSPGRRDSGNQPQHF
d_call: -; clone_size: many; v_call: TRBV10-3; j_call: TRBJ2-2; cdr3_aa: CAISRGTTNTGELFF
d_call: -; clone_size: many; v_call: TRBV5-1; j_call: TRBJ1-1; cdr3_aa: CASSPRLGEAFF
d_call: TRBD1; clone_size: -; v_call: TRBV3-1; j_call: TRBJ2-5; cdr3_aa: CASSQAFTGGETQYF
d_call: TRBD1; clone_size: -; v_call: TRBV10-3; j_call: TRBJ1-1; cdr3_aa: CAISSATGETEAFF
d_call: TRBD1; clone_size: many; v_call: TRBV12-3/TRBV12-4; j_call: TRBJ1-2; cdr3_aa: CASSTRGRGYTF
d_call: -; clone_size: few; v_call: TRBV6-1; j_call: TRBJ2-2; cdr3_aa: CASFKRGFGNTGELFF
d_call: -; clone_size: many; v_call: TRBV6-2/TRBV6-3; j_call: TRBJ2-7; cdr3_aa: CASRPRGPTHEQYF
d_call: TRBD1; clone_size: many; v_call: TRBV5-1; j_call: TRBJ1-2; cdr3_aa: CASSVRQGRNYGYTF
d_call: TRBD1; clone_size: -; v_call: TRBV4-1; j_call: TRBJ2-7; cdr3_aa: CASSQRDSNRYEQYF
d_call: -; clone_size: -; v_call: TRBV20-1; j_call: TRBJ2-7; cdr3_aa: CSANGRDYEQYF